Shown below are 15 T cell receptor beta chains from a single sample sequenced in a study of blood T cells in healthy people across ages. A second 7 to 11 cycle PCR used barcoded and J-beta primers. A single record per CDR3 protein comes from TCRdb applying MiXCR to the 5' RACE reads. Of 650,000 to 1,000,000 distinct CDR3 sequences in the sample, around 36% were seen once. Sequenced material: blood. These receptor sequences come from a man younger than 30 in good health.

Only a few counts were recorded for this clonotype. The chain links TRBV2 to TRBJ2-5, with a tentative D call TRBD2 (5 bases). V was trimmed by 3 bases and J by 7 bases, leaving 15 bases between them. CDR1 and CDR2 from the germline V gene are SNHLY and FYNNEI. This CDR3 contains 14 residues. The CDR3 DNA is TGTGCCAGCAGTGAGGACCCACTAGGTCGGACCCAGTACTTC. Translated, it gives CASSEDPLGRTQYF.

Details on this clonotype: One end of the junction does not line up with germline, which may come from a read error. The V call is TRBV5-1, the J call TRBJ1-6; 7 bases map to TRBD1. This CDR3 has 16 amino acids. The germline CDR1 and CDR2 sequences are SGHRS and YFSETQ. The CDR3 region has the DNA TGCGCCAGCAGCTGGGGGACAGAGACATATAATTCACTCCTCCACTTT. Protein product: CASSWGTETYNSLLHF.

This clonotype was seen more than once but under ten times. V gene TRBV20-1 combines with J gene TRBJ1-6; a possible D gene is TRBD1 (6 bases). Looked up from germline, CDR1 is DFQATT and CDR2 is SNEGSKA (reference sequence). Trimming removed 6 bases at V and 11 bases at J, with 17 bases between. This CDR3 is 13 amino acids long. This CDR3 reads CSATRQDSPPLHF. The CDR3 DNA follows: TGCAGTGCCACAAGACAGGATTCACCACCCCTCCACTTT.

The chain has TRBV5-6 and TRBJ2-5; TRBD2 matches 7 bases. Trimming at V came to 4 bases and at J to 2 bases, leaving 8 bases not matched to a gene. Looked up from germline, CDR1 is SGHDT and CDR2 is YYEEEE. The CDR3 extends over 15 amino acids. The CDR3 spells CASSPGTTSQETQYF. The CDR3 nucleotides are TGTGCCAGCAGCCCCGGGACTACCTCTCAAGAGACCCAGTACTTC.

This clonotype was counted many times. The chain couples TRBV12-3 or TRBV12-4 to TRBJ2-5; possible D gene TRBD1, 6 bases. There are 13 residues in the CDR3. Trimming cost V 6 bases and J 7 bases, with 15 bases left between them. In DNA form, the CDR3 reads TGTGCCAGCAGACTGGGGGACATTCGGACCCAGTACTTC. Protein: CASRLGDIRTQYF.

This clonotype has a handful of counts. The chain couples TRBV5-8 to TRBJ2-6; D not resolved. V lost 0 bases and J lost 1, with 14 bases in between. The CDR3 runs to 18 residues. CDR1 is SGHTS, CDR2 YDEGEE, per germline. The CDR3 sequence: CASSLDSRPPSGANVLTF. The CDR3, as DNA: TGTGCCAGCAGCTTGGACAGTAGACCGCCTTCTGGGGCCAACGTCCTGACTTTC.

This clonotype came up once. This chain joins TRBV28 and TRBJ1-2; a weak D match, TRBD1 (5 bases). V dropped 6 bases and J dropped 5 bases, with 16 bases sitting between them. This CDR3 region has 14 residues. Germline CDR1 is MDHEN and CDR2 is SYDVKM. For the CDR3, the DNA is TGTGCCAGCAGAATCCCAGGGTTCTTGTATGGCTACACCTTC. Its translation is CASRIPGFLYGYTF.

The chain combines TRBV7-8 with TRBJ2-2; tentatively, D is TRBD1 (6 bases). In germline, CDR1 is SGHVS, CDR2 FQNEAQ. Trimming removed 3 bases from V and 4 bases from J, with 18 bases in between. This CDR3 region has 17 residues. CDR3 coding DNA: TGTGCCAGCAGCTTTTTCGGTTCCAGGGGCGTCACCGGGGAGCTGTTTTTT. Translated, it gives CASSFFGSRGVTGELFF.

Details on this clonotype: Given a much more abundant clone one base away, this may be a read error. The V and J genes are TRBV4-1 and TRBJ2-5; 7 nucleotides align to TRBD1. TRBJ2-4 matches the DNA end more closely, so the J call is doubtful. This CDR3 region has 14 residues. CDR1 and CDR2 (germline): MGHRA, YSYEKL. The CDR3 sequence is CASGQPGQKNIQYF. CDR3 coding DNA: TGCGCCAGCGGCCAACCGGGACAGAAAAACATTCAGTACTTC.

J is TRBJ1-1 and V is TRBV4-1; D gene unclear. This CDR3 region has 13 residues. The V and J ends lost 3 bases and 7 bases respectively, with 12 bases between them. Germline CDR1 reads MGHRA; CDR2 reads YSYEKL. In nucleotides, the CDR3 is TGCGCCAGCAGCCACGGCAGCGGGCGTGAAGCTTTCTTT. As protein: CASSHGSGREAFF.

This sequence joins TRBV5-1 and TRBJ1-6; 8 bases agree with TRBD1. Trimming took 4 bases from V and 8 from J; bases not matched to a gene: 2. CDR3 length: 13 amino acids. Per the germline V gene, CDR1 is SGHRS and CDR2 is YFSETQ. CDR3 in DNA: TGCGCCAGCAGCCCGGACAGGGATTCACCCCTCCACTTT. It specifies CASSPDRDSPLHF.

The chain couples TRBV18 to TRBJ2-4; D remains unclear. V lost 2 bases and J lost 5, with 7 bases in between. The CDR3 runs to 13 residues. CDR1 is KGHSH and CDR2 is LQKENI in the germline V gene. The CDR3 coding sequence is TGTGCCAGCTCACCAAGCGCCGAAAACATTCAGTACTTC. Protein sequence: CASSPSAENIQYF.

Worth noting for this clonotype: At one boundary the junction diverges from the germline segment, which might be a read error. The chain has TRBV7-9 and TRBJ1-4; TRBD1 is a possible D gene (6 bases). This CDR3 contains 13 residues. Germline CDR1 is SEHNR and CDR2 is FQNEAQ (reference sequence). The DNA for the CDR3 is TGTGCCAGCACCTTACAGGGTGGTGAAAAACTGTTTTTT. Protein: CASTLQGGEKLFF.

This clonotype was counted a few times. The chain is built from TRBV27 and TRBJ2-1; D might be TRBD1 (6 bases). CDR1 is MNHEY, CDR2 SMNVEV, per germline (reference sequence). The ends were cut back, 3 bases at V and 15 bases at J, with 15 bases in the middle. The CDR3 is 12 residues long. In nucleotides, the CDR3 is TGTGCCAGCAGTTTCTCCACAGGGTTGTTGTTCTTC. Its translation: CASSFSTGLLFF.

This clonotype has only a few counts. CDR3 residues: CASSPGTGGGGYGYTF. The CDR3 region has the DNA TGCGCCAGCAGCCCCGGGACAGGGGGGGGCGGCTATGGCTACACCTTC. This chain joins TRBV4-3 and TRBJ1-2; 11 nucleotides align to TRBD1. The CDR3 spans 16 residues. With V trimmed by 4 bases and J by 4 bases, 8 bases remained unmatched. Germline V lookup: CDR1 LGHNA, CDR2 YSLEER.